This is a list of T cell receptor beta chains from one sample in a study of blood T cell repertoires in COVID-19. Assay: immunoSEQ multiplex PCR; the TCRdb copy retains only in-frame clones and omits some. This sample has over 150,000 clones, with 65% to 90% found just once. Sequencing was done on a sample of peripheral blood. The source is a man in his fifties or sixties with active or convalescent COVID-19. CDR3s include the opening cysteine and the closing phenylalanine or tryptophan. A D gene is named only where the DNA matches it firmly. Where a row states a size, it is once, few, many or the class of an expanded clone; other rows omit it.

D gene	J gene	V gene	clone size	CDR3 DNA	CDR3 protein
TRBD1	TRBJ1-2	TRBV30	NA	TGTGCCTGGAGTTGGGGGACAGGGACTTCTAACTATGGCTACACCTTC	CAWSWGTGTSNYGYTF
TRBD1	TRBJ1-5	TRBV5-4	few	TGTGCCAGCAGCTTGGATGGGACAGGGTACGACAATCAGCCCCAGCATTTT	CASSLDGTGYDNQPQHF
NA	TRBJ1-3	TRBV18	once	TGTGCCAGCTCACCAGAGACTAACGGAAACACCATATATTTT	CASSPETNGNTIYF
TRBD1	TRBJ2-2	TRBV7-9	NA	TGTGCCAGCAGCTCACAGGGGTCCACCGGGGAGCTGTTTTTT	CASSSQGSTGELFF
TRBD1	TRBJ1-2	TRBV24-1	NA	TGTGCCACCAGTGACAGACAGGGGCAGGGGTATGGCTACACCTTC	CATSDRQGQGYGYTF
TRBD2	TRBJ2-1	TRBV4-3	NA	TGCGCCAGCAGCCCAGCCGATACGGGGGGCTACAATGAGCAGTTCTTC	CASSPADTGGYNEQFF
TRBD1	TRBJ1-1	TRBV7-3	NA	TGTGCCAGCAGCTCCGGACAGGGGGTTGGTACTGAAGCTTTCTTT	CASSSGQGVGTEAFF
TRBD1	TRBJ1-6	TRBV6-2/TRBV6-3	NA	TGTGCCAGCAGTAAAAGAACAGGGGGCGAGGCATCGAGCCATAATTCACCCCTCCACTTT	CASSKRTGGEASSHNSPLHF
NA	TRBJ1-2	TRBV9	NA	TGTGCCAGCAGCGTAGTCGTCGGGGGTGGCTACACCTTC	CASSVVVGGGYTF
TRBD2	TRBJ2-1	TRBV7-3	NA	TGTGCCAGCAGCTTATCGGGAGGGGATGAGCAGTTCTTC	CASSLSGGDEQFF
NA	TRBJ1-5	TRBV4-2	NA	TGTGCCAGCAGCCAACTACAGGGTGAGGGTCAGCCCCAGCATTTT	CASSQLQGEGQPQHF
NA	TRBJ1-2	TRBV19	few	TGTGCCAGTAGTATAAGTGGCCCTGATGGCTACACCTTC	CASSISGPDGYTF
NA	TRBJ1-1	TRBV7-9	once	TGTGCCAGCAGCCTGACGACCGGCGGGGAAGCTTTCTTT	CASSLTTGGEAFF
NA	TRBJ2-3	TRBV7-3	NA	TGTGCCAGCAGCTCCAACGGTGCATCCACAGATACGCAGTATTTT	CASSSNGASTDTQYF
NA	TRBJ2-1	TRBV18	NA	TGTGCCAGCTCACCGGGGACTTCCAATGAGCAGTTCTTC	CASSPGTSNEQFF
NA	TRBJ2-5	TRBV6-2/TRBV6-3	NA	TGTGCCAGCAGTTTAGAAAGGAGAGAGACCCAGTACTTC	CASSLERRETQYF
TRBD1	TRBJ1-4	TRBV19	NA	TGTGCCAGTAGTATCCCGGGACAGGGACTTTCTAATGAAAAACTGTTTTTT	CASSIPGQGLSNEKLFF
TRBD2	TRBJ2-3	TRBV7-3	NA	TGTGCCAGCAGCTTGTCGGCGGGAGGGCTGGATACGCAGTATTTT	CASSLSAGGLDTQYF
NA	TRBJ2-3	TRBV2	NA	TGTGCCAGCAGGCCCTTAGCAGATACGCAGTATTTT	CASRPLADTQYF
TRBD2	TRBJ2-3	TRBV28	NA	TGTGCCAGCCGAGGGACTAGCGGGAAGGTCTTGACAGATACGCAGTATTTT	CASRGTSGKVLTDTQYF
TRBD1	TRBJ1-5	TRBV6-1	once	TGTGCCAGCAGTGTTCCCGGGACAGGGGCCTTACGTAGCAATCAGCCCCAGCATTTT	CASSVPGTGALRSNQPQHF
NA	TRBJ1-6	TRBV9	NA	TGTGCCAGCAGAGCTGAGCCGGGCGGGGCTAATTCACCCCTCCACTTT	CASRAEPGGANSPLHF
TRBD1	TRBJ2-2	TRBV2	once	TGTGCCAGCAGCGGGACAGGCAACACCGGGGAGCTGTTTTTT	CASSGTGNTGELFF
NA	TRBJ1-4	TRBV6-5	NA	TGTGCCAGCAGCCAAGACAGGAATAATGAAAAACTGTTTTTT	CASSQDRNNEKLFF
NA	TRBJ1-4	TRBV15	NA	TGTGCCACCAGCAGAGATCTAATTCAGGGTAGTGAAAAACTGTTTTTT	CATSRDLIQGSEKLFF
NA	TRBJ2-7	TRBV5-4	NA	TGTGCCAGCAGCGTTAGGGGATCCTACGAGCAGTACTTC	CASSVRGSYEQYF
TRBD2	TRBJ2-3	TRBV6-1	NA	TGTGCCAGCAGTGCTGGAAGCGGGGGGGCCGGAGATACGCAGTATTTT	CASSAGSGGAGDTQYF
TRBD1	TRBJ2-2	TRBV7-9	once	TGTGCCAGCAGCTTATGGACAGGGAAGTCCGAGGAGCTGTTTTTT	CASSLWTGKSEELFF
NA	TRBJ2-1	TRBV3-1/TRBV3-2	NA	TGTGCCAGCAGCCTAAGTGGGGGCACACTTAATGAGCAGTTCTTC	CASSLSGGTLNEQFF
NA	TRBJ2-7	TRBV6-5	NA	TGTGCCAGCAGTTACTCGAGTGGCGGCATCTCCTACGAGCAGTACTTC	CASSYSSGGISYEQYF
TRBD1	TRBJ2-1	TRBV5-1	NA	TGCGCCAGCAGCACGGAAGGTGGGACAGGGGTTGGCAATGAGCAGTTCTTC	CASSTEGGTGVGNEQFF
NA	TRBJ2-3	TRBV7-9	NA	TGTGCCAGCCTAAGAGAGGGTACGCAGTATTTT	CASLREGTQYF
NA	TRBJ2-7	TRBV28	NA	TGTGCCAGCCGAGAAATCAACCGGGGGACTGGGGAGCAGTACTTC	CASREINRGTGEQYF
TRBD1	TRBJ1-1	TRBV11-2	few	TGTGCCAGCAGCCGACAGGGATCGAACACTGAAGCTTTCTTT	CASSRQGSNTEAFF
NA	TRBJ1-1	TRBV28	few	TGTGCCAGCAGTTTCTTTAATCCGACCCGGGGCACTGAAGCTTTCTTT	CASSFFNPTRGTEAFF
TRBD1	TRBJ1-1	TRBV13	NA	TGTGCCAGCAGCTTTTGGACAGGGGGGAACACTGAAGCTTTCTTT	CASSFWTGGNTEAFF
NA	TRBJ2-5	TRBV29-1	NA	TGCAGCGTTGAAAACAGCCGGGGGGAGACCCAGTACTTC	CSVENSRGETQYF
NA	TRBJ1-3	TRBV15	NA	TGTGCCACCAGCAGAGGAGATCGAAACACCATATATTTT	CATSRGDRNTIYF
TRBD2	TRBJ2-7	TRBV10-3	many	TGTGCCATCAGTGAGTCGGGGATTAGCGGGAGGGAGTACGAGCAGTACTTC	CAISESGISGREYEQYF
TRBD1	TRBJ2-1	TRBV20-1	NA	TGCAGTGCTAGTAACCAGGGGGTCGACAATGAGCAGTTCTTC	CSASNQGVDNEQFF
TRBD2	TRBJ2-3	TRBV29-1	NA	TGCAGCGTTGAAGCAGCGGGGATCACAGATACGCAGTATTTT	CSVEAAGITDTQYF
TRBD1	TRBJ2-7	TRBV3-1/TRBV3-2	NA	TGTGCCAGCAGCCACGCTACAGGGGTTAGATACGAGCAGTACTTC	CASSHATGVRYEQYF
NA	TRBJ1-4	TRBV19	NA	TGTGCCAGTAGTACCTCCCGGAGGGGAGAAAAACTGTTTTTT	CASSTSRRGEKLFF
TRBD2	TRBJ2-1	TRBV23-1	NA	TGCGCCAGCAGTCAATCGGGGGGGAGGGCGGATAGCTCCTACAATGAGCAGTTCTTC	CASSQSGGRADSSYNEQFF
TRBD1	TRBJ2-3	TRBV5-1	NA	TGCGCCAGCAGCGGGACGACAGGGCCAAGCACAGATACGCAGTATTTT	CASSGTTGPSTDTQYF
NA	TRBJ1-1	TRBV7-3	NA	TGTGCCAGCAGCTCAGGGTCCAACACTGAAGCTTTCTTT	CASSSGSNTEAFF
TRBD1	TRBJ2-3	TRBV28	NA	TGTGCCAGCAGTTCCTACGGGACAGGGGCAGATACGCAGTATTTT	CASSSYGTGADTQYF
NA	TRBJ2-3	TRBV7-2	NA	TGTGCCAGCAGCCTCCAGTATATTTATAGCACAGATACGCAGTATTTT	CASSLQYIYSTDTQYF
TRBD1	TRBJ1-1	TRBV7-2	NA	TGTGCCAGCAGCTTAGCGGGGACAGGGGGCGCCGGGACTTTCTTT	CASSLAGTGGAGTFF
TRBD1	TRBJ2-1	TRBV19	NA	TGTGCCAGTAGTATGGAGGGACAGGGGAGTGAGCAGTTCTTC	CASSMEGQGSEQFF
TRBD1	TRBJ1-3	TRBV4-1	NA	TGCGCCAGCAGCCACGGGACAGGGGGAAACACCATATATTTT	CASSHGTGGNTIYF
TRBD1	TRBJ1-1	TRBV6-5	NA	TGTGCCAGCAGTCTCGGGACAGGAAAGACTGAAGCTTTCTTT	CASSLGTGKTEAFF
TRBD2	TRBJ2-7	TRBV2	NA	TGTGCCAGCAGAGGAACTAGCGGGAGATACGAGCAGTACTTC	CASRGTSGRYEQYF